A single sample is the source of the 24 T cell receptor beta chains below, sequenced in a study of cytomegalovirus exposure and HLA in healthy donors. Researchers ran the PCR with 60 Vbeta and 13 Jbeta primers. TCRdb's table, derived via immunoSEQ multiplex PCR, lists solely in-frame clones and lacks some. The sample gives under 150,000 clones, 82% of which show up once; about 2.3% is in the top ten. Material: PBMCs. The receptors shown here come from a male donor in good health and CMV-seronegative.

The genes are TRBV6-5 and TRBJ1-1, with a weak D call TRBD1 (6 bases). Trimming took off 2 bases at V and 1 base at J, with 14 bases between the two ends. The CDR3 has 16 amino acids. Germline values: CDR1 MNHEY, CDR2 SVGAGI. CDR3 amino acids: CASSYDGGRRNTEAFF. CDR3 nucleotides: TGTGCCAGCAGTTACGACGGGGGGCGTCGGAACACTGAAGCTTTCTTT.

This clone was seen more than once but under ten times. As DNA, the CDR3 is TGTGCCAGCAGCGCGGGCGGTGGGGAGCAGTACTTC. Translated, it gives CASSAGGGEQYF. The chain is built from TRBV7-6 and TRBJ2-7, with a weak D call TRBD2 (5 bases). The CDR3 has 12 residues. V was pared by 5 bases and J by 7 bases, with 12 bases between. CDR1 SGHVS and CDR2 FNYEAQ come from the germline V gene.

This chain uses TRBV25-1 with TRBJ2-7; D gene ambiguous. Germline CDR1 is MGHDK and CDR2 is SYGVNS. This CDR3 region has 12 residues. V was cut by 6 bases and J by 3 bases, with 9 bases left in between. CDR3 amino acids: CASSLSGYEQYF. CDR3 sequence (DNA): TGTGCCAGCAGCCTCTCAGGCTACGAGCAGTACTTC.

The V call is TRBV7-6, the J call TRBJ1-5; D possibly corresponds to TRBD1 (5 bases). Germline CDR1 and CDR2: SGHVS and FNYEAQ. There are 15 residues in the CDR3. V lost 5 bases, J lost 0 bases, and 11 bases lay in between. The CDR3, as DNA: TGTGCCAGCAGCCCCTCGACAGATAGCAATCAGCCCCAGCATTTT. Its translation: CASSPSTDSNQPQHF. The variable domain in full, completed from reference TRBV7-6 and TRBJ1-5, reads GAGVSQSPRYKVTKRGQDVALRCDPISGHVSLYWYRQALGQGPEFLTYFNYEAQQDKSGLPNDRFSAERPEGSISTLTIQRTEQRDSAMYRCASSPSTDSNQPQHFGDGTRLSIL.

The chain couples TRBV7-2 to TRBJ2-7, with 10 bases matching TRBD2. The CDR3 is made up of 14 amino acids. The germline V gene encodes CDR1 SGHTA and CDR2 FQGNSA. V lost 2 bases, J lost 5 bases, and 3 bases stayed unmatched. The CDR3 loop reads CASSLTSGNNEQYF. In DNA, the CDR3 is TGTGCCAGCAGCTTAACTAGCGGGAACAACGAGCAGTACTTC.

This rearrangement joins TRBV27 to TRBJ2-7; 14 positions match TRBD2. Germline values: CDR1 MNHEY, CDR2 SMNVEV (reference sequence). J lost 9 bases, V lost 6 bases, and 7 bases had no gene match. CDR3 length equals 14 residues. The CDR3 DNA follows: TGTGCCAGCAGCCCCGGGACTAGCGGGAGTACGCAGTACTTC. Protein product: CASSPGTSGSTQYF.

CDR3 loop: CASSPPRDRDSPLHF. CDR3 nucleotide sequence: TGTGCCAGCAGCCCACCCCGGGACAGAGATTCACCCCTCCACTTT. The chain couples TRBV7-2 to TRBJ1-6, with 7 bases aligning to TRBD1. The CDR3 consists of 15 residues. From germline, CDR1 is SGHTA and CDR2 FQGNSA. V lost 5 bases to trimming and J lost 8 bases; unmatched junction nucleotides: 9.

The chain links TRBV6-5 to TRBJ2-2; the D gene is possibly TRBD2 (5 bases). The CDR3 consists of 14 residues. Per the germline V gene, CDR1 is MNHEY and CDR2 is SVGAGI. V dropped 5 bases and J dropped 3 bases, with 10 bases sitting between them. The CDR3 spells CASSLGLDTGELFF. The CDR3 nucleotides read TGTGCCAGCAGTCTCGGACTTGACACCGGGGAGCTGTTTTTT.

V and J are TRBV5-1 and TRBJ2-5, with 13 bases aligning to TRBD2. CDR3 length equals 15 residues. After removal of 4 bases from V and 3 bases from J, the junction contained 3 bases not matched to a gene. Germline V gene sequence: CDR1 SGHRS, CDR2 YFSETQ. The CDR3 is CASSRGTSGEETQYF. For the CDR3, the DNA is TGCGCCAGCAGCAGAGGGACTAGCGGGGAAGAGACCCAGTACTTC.

The gene calls are TRBV18 and TRBJ1-1, with 7 bases lining up with TRBD1. V was clipped by 0 bases and J by 0 bases; unmatched bases: 7. This CDR3 has 17 residues. Germline V gene sequence: CDR1 KGHSH, CDR2 LQKENI. DNA for the CDR3: TGTGCCAGCTCACCACCGAATGGTGGACAGGTGAACACTGAAGCTTTCTTT. Translation gives CASSPPNGGQVNTEAFF.

In DNA form, the CDR3 reads TGTGCCAGTAGAAGGACAGCCGACAATGAGCAGTTCTTC. This gives the protein CASRRTADNEQFF. The gene calls are TRBV19 and TRBJ2-1; maybe TRBD1 (6 bases). Between the trimmed V and J ends, which lost 6 bases and 5 bases, there was a span of 11 bases. Germline CDR1 reads LNHDA; CDR2 reads SQIVND (reference sequence). The CDR3 has 13 residues.

The rearrangement links TRBV5-1 to TRBJ2-1, with 11 nucleotides matching TRBD2. CDR1 and CDR2 from the germline V gene are SGHRS and YFSETQ. The CDR3 consists of 17 residues. V shed 5 bases, J shed 6 bases, and the junction held 13 bases outside the gene matches. The CDR3 coding sequence is TGCGCCAGCAGTCTCGAATTAGCGGGAGGGCCTCCCAATGAGCAGTTCTTC. Translated: CASSLELAGGPPNEQFF.

This chain links TRBV10-3 with TRBJ2-2, with TRBD2 matching over 11 bases. The trim removed 6 bases at V and 3 bases at J, leaving 3 bases unmatched. Germline V gene sequence: CDR1 ENHRY, CDR2 SYGVKD. This CDR3 contains 15 residues. The CDR3 reads CAISVAGGDTGELFF. DNA of the CDR3: TGTGCCATCAGCGTAGCGGGAGGGGACACCGGGGAGCTGTTTTTT.

The chain combines TRBV11-2 with TRBJ1-1, with 8 bases lining up with TRBD1. V dropped 5 bases and J dropped 4; count of bases not matched to a gene: 3. The CDR3 is made up of 13 amino acids. Germline V gives CDR1 SGHAT, CDR2 FQNNGV. Here the CDR3 reads CASSPTGGTEAFF. The CDR3 DNA reads as TGTGCCAGCAGCCCTACAGGGGGCACTGAAGCTTTCTTT. The whole variable domain, filled in from reference TRBV11-2 and TRBJ1-1, reads EAGVAQSPRYKIIEKRQSVAFWCNPISGHATLYWYQQILGQGPKLLIQFQNNGVVDDSQLPKDRFSAERLKGVDSTLKIQPAKLEDSAVYLCASSPTGGTEAFFGQGTRLTVV.

The chain joins TRBV7-9 to TRBJ2-5; D is perhaps TRBD1 (5 bases). CDR1 SEHNR and CDR2 FQNEAQ come from the germline V gene (reference sequence). The V gene lost 1 base and the J gene lost 6 bases, with 15 bases spanning the gap. The length of the CDR3 is 15 residues. This chain's CDR3 is CASSLVQGRAQTQYF. CDR3 coding DNA: TGTGCCAGCAGCTTAGTTCAGGGCAGGGCGCAGACCCAGTACTTC.

The CDR3 here is CASSVGGGTFGTQYF. Here the CDR3 DNA reads TGTGCCAGCAGCGTAGGGGGGGGGACGTTCGGGACCCAGTACTTC. The rearrangement joins TRBV9 to TRBJ2-5; TRBD2 agrees at 7 bases. There are 15 residues in the CDR3. The trim removed 0 bases at V and 7 bases at J, leaving 9 bases unmatched. The V gene's germline CDR1 is SGDLS and CDR2 YYNGEE.

J is TRBJ1-1 and V is TRBV18; perhaps TRBD1 as D (5 bases). This CDR3 region has 13 residues. From germline, CDR1 is KGHSH and CDR2 LQKENI. Trimming left V 3 bases short and J 4 bases short, with 9 bases between. CDR3 sequence: CASSPQGGTEAFF. The CDR3 nucleotides are TGTGCCAGCTCACCCCAGGGAGGCACTGAAGCTTTCTTT.

V and J are TRBV5-1 and TRBJ2-3; TRBD1 agrees at 10 bases. V shed 5 bases and J 4 bases; nucleotides not matched to a gene: 4. From germline, CDR1 is SGHRS and CDR2 YFSETQ. The CDR3 contains 14 residues. In nucleotides, the CDR3 is TGCGCCAGCAGTGGGACAGGGGCACCAGATACGCAGTATTTT. This codes for CASSGTGAPDTQYF.

This rearrangement joins TRBV7-7 to TRBJ2-3; TRBD1 might be the D (6 bases). The CDR3 has 14 amino acids. V shed 5 bases and J shed 4 bases, with 13 bases lying between them. Germline V gene lookup returns CDR1 SSHAT and CDR2 FNYEAQ (reference sequence). CDR3 coding DNA: TGTGCCAGCAGCCCCTTACAGGGATCAGATACGCAGTATTTT. It yields the protein CASSPLQGSDTQYF.

This clone has a handful of counts. The rearrangement links TRBV5-6 to TRBJ2-7, with 9 bases identical to TRBD1. The CDR3 is made up of 14 amino acids. J lost 7 bases, V lost 4 bases, and 9 bases had no gene match. Germline CDR1 SGHDT, CDR2 YYEEEE. This chain's CDR3 is CASSPGQGPGEQYF. In DNA, the CDR3 is TGTGCCAGCAGCCCGGGACAGGGCCCTGGGGAGCAGTACTTC.

About this clone itself: The germline gene is not matched at one end of the junction; a read error may be the cause. The chain recombines TRBV9 with TRBJ2-7; D possibly corresponds to TRBD1 (6 bases). Germline assignment: CDR1 SGDLS and CDR2 YYNGEE. The CDR3 loop spans 14 amino acids. In DNA, the CDR3 is TGTGTCAGCAGCGTGGACAGCCCCTCCTACGAGCAGTACTTC. Translated, it gives CVSSVDSPSYEQYF.

CDR3 DNA sequence: TGTGCCAGCAGCTTAGTGTTAGGCGGAGAGACCCAGTACTTC. Its translation is CASSLVLGGETQYF. J is TRBJ2-5 and V is TRBV7-9; no clear D gene. The V end was cut by 1 base, the J end by 4 bases, with 10 bases between. This CDR3 has 14 amino acids. Per the germline V gene, CDR1 is SEHNR and CDR2 is FQNEAQ (reference sequence).

V and J are TRBV7-4 and TRBJ2-7; maybe TRBD2 (6 bases). The V end was cut by 1 base, the J end by 2 bases, with 15 bases between. The CDR3 runs 16 residues. Germline CDR1 reads SGHVT; CDR2 reads SQSDAQ. CDR3 nucleotides: TGTGCCAGCAGCTTAGATGAGGCTAGCGAGGCCTACGAGCAGTACTTC. It yields the protein CASSLDEASEAYEQYF. Drawing the rest from reference TRBV7-4 and TRBJ2-7, the complete variable domain is GAGVSQSPRYKVAKRGRDVALRCDSISGHVTLYWYRQTLGQGSEVLTYSQSDAQRDKSGRPSGRFSAERPERSVSTLKIQRTEQGDSAVYLCASSLDEASEAYEQYFGPGTRLTVT.

The V and J genes are TRBV27 and TRBJ1-2; 7 bases are a match to TRBD1. CDR1 MNHEY and CDR2 SMNVEV come from the germline V gene (reference sequence). J was trimmed by 1 base and V by 6 bases; bases with no gene match: 5. The CDR3 length is 14 residues. This CDR3 reads CASRETGFNYGYTF. As DNA, the CDR3 is TGTGCCAGCAGGGAGACAGGGTTTAACTATGGCTACACCTTC.